These 16 T cell receptor beta chains originate from one sample sequenced in a study of blood T cell repertoires in COVID-19. The assay was immunoSEQ multiplex PCR, and TCRdb's table has in-frame clones only and misses some. This sample carries approximately 200,000 clones, roughly nine tenths of them seen once, and the ten largest clones take 2.5% to 3.5%. Sequenced input: peripheral blood. These receptors were taken from a young woman with active or convalescent COVID-19.

The V and J genes are TRBV13 and TRBJ1-5; D possibly corresponds to TRBD1 (5 bases). The CDR3 loop spans 15 amino acids. V was clipped by 2 bases and J by 0 bases, with 8 bases between them. Germline V gives CDR1 PRHDT, CDR2 FYEKMQ (reference sequence). In DNA, the CDR3 is TGTGCCAGCAGCTTAAGGGGCTTTAGCAATCAGCCCCAGCATTTT. Translation: CASSLRGFSNQPQHF.

This rearrangement joins TRBV18 to TRBJ2-1, with D perhaps TRBD1 (5 bases). Germline V gene sequence: CDR1 KGHSH, CDR2 LQKENI. CDR3 size: 15 residues. V was shortened by 6 bases and J by 0 bases, with 12 bases between the two germline ends. This CDR3 is CASSALRGSYNEQFF. DNA for the CDR3: TGTGCCAGCTCGGCTCTTAGGGGCTCCTACAATGAGCAGTTCTTC. Using reference TRBV18 and TRBJ2-1 for the parts outside the CDR3, the full variable domain is NAGVMQNPRHLVRRRGQEARLRCSPMKGHSHVYWYRQLPEEGLKFMVYLQKENIIDESGMPKERFSAEFPKEGPSILRIQQVVRGDSAAYFCASSALRGSYNEQFFGPGTRLTVL.

The chain joins TRBV18 to TRBJ1-3; weak D call: TRBD1 (6 bases). The CDR3 length is 14 residues. The ends were cut back, 6 bases at V and 2 bases at J, with 11 bases in the middle. The germline gives CDR1 KGHSH, CDR2 LQKENI. The CDR3 DNA reads TGTGCCAGCTCCTGGACAGAAACTGGAAACACCATATATTTT. Its translation is CASSWTETGNTIYF. The full variable domain, in which reference TRBV18 and TRBJ1-3 provide the parts outside the CDR3, is NAGVMQNPRHLVRRRGQEARLRCSPMKGHSHVYWYRQLPEEGLKFMVYLQKENIIDESGMPKERFSAEFPKEGPSILRIQQVVRGDSAAYFCASSWTETGNTIYFGEGSWLTVV.

The chain joins TRBV3-1 (or the pseudogene TRBV3-2) to TRBJ1-1; 8 bases agree with TRBD1. The germline gives CDR1 LGHDT, CDR2 YNNKEL (reference sequence). This CDR3 region has 17 residues. Unmatched junction bases numbered 10, after V lost 4 bases and J lost 0 bases. The CDR3 sequence: CASSRTGKTPMNTEAFF. DNA for the CDR3: TGTGCCAGCAGCCGGACAGGGAAGACTCCCATGAACACTGAAGCTTTCTTT.

This clone was detected only once. This chain uses TRBV7-9 with TRBJ1-2; no clear D. Trimming removed 4 bases from V and 0 bases from J, with 9 bases in between. This CDR3 contains 14 residues. Germline CDR1 SEHNR, CDR2 FQNEAQ (reference sequence). This CDR3 is CASSYAAANYGYTF. The CDR3 nucleotides read TGTGCCAGCAGCTATGCGGCAGCTAACTATGGCTACACCTTC. Using reference TRBV7-9 and TRBJ1-2 for the parts outside the CDR3, the full variable domain is DTGVSQNPRHKITKRGQNVTFRCDPISEHNRLYWYRQTLGQGPEFLTYFQNEAQLEKSRLLSDRFSAERPKGSFSTLEIQRTEQGDSAMYLCASSYAAANYGYTFGSGTRLTVV.

This clone has only one observation. The J gene is TRBJ1-2, the V gene TRBV7-6; 8 nucleotides align to TRBD1. Germline CDR1 and CDR2: SGHVS and FNYEAQ. The length of the CDR3 is 16 residues. The V segment lost 1 base and the J segment 8 bases; nucleotides outside the gene matches: 12. The CDR3 protein is CASSLETTTGVSGYTF. In DNA form, the CDR3 reads TGTGCCAGCAGCTTAGAAACGACGACAGGGGTTAGCGGCTACACCTTC.

The CDR3 DNA reads TGTGCCAGCAGCTGGGACCCAGGGGAGACTGAAGCTTTCTTT. Encoded protein: CASSWDPGETEAFF. V is TRBV5-5 and J is TRBJ1-1; maybe TRBD1 (6 bases). Trimming removed 3 bases from V and 5 bases from J, with 14 bases in between. This CDR3 region has 14 residues. Germline CDR1 SGHKS, CDR2 YYEKEE (reference sequence).

The chain uses TRBV2 and TRBJ2-2; no definite D call. Trimming pared 4 bases from V and 5 bases from J, leaving 11 bases between. Germline lookup yields CDR1 SNHLY and CDR2 FYNNEI. This CDR3 has 14 amino acids. The DNA for the CDR3 is TGTGCCAGCAGTGTTCTAGGAGTGACCGGGGAGCTGTTTTTT. Protein: CASSVLGVTGELFF.

The genes are TRBV10-2 and TRBJ1-5; D is unclear. Germline CDR1 is WSHSY and CDR2 is SAAADI. The CDR3 runs 13 residues. Trimming removed 6 bases from V and 6 bases from J, with 12 bases in between. CDR3 amino acids: CASSPPGVQPQHF. CDR3 bases: TGCGCCAGCAGCCCTCCCGGGGTTCAGCCCCAGCATTTT.

This sequence joins TRBV13 and TRBJ1-1, with a weak D call TRBD1 (6 bases). V was trimmed by 4 bases and J by 4 bases, leaving 13 bases between them. CDR1 and CDR2 from the germline V gene are PRHDT and FYEKMQ (reference sequence). The length of the CDR3 is 14 residues. CDR3 sequence: CASSSIRTATEAFF. The CDR3 nucleotides are TGTGCCAGCAGCTCCATTCGGACAGCCACTGAAGCTTTCTTT. The variable domain in full, with the rest retrieved from reference TRBV13 and TRBJ1-1, is AAGVIQSPRHLIKEKRETATLKCYPIPRHDTVYWYQQGPGQDPQFLISFYEKMQSDKGSIPDRFSAQQFSDYHSELNMSSLELGDSALYFCASSSIRTATEAFFGQGTRLTVV.

This chain uses TRBV20-1 with TRBJ1-4; D is perhaps TRBD1 (6 bases). The CDR3 runs to 14 residues. Germline-derived CDR1 and CDR2 are DFQATT and SNEGSKA (reference sequence). V lost 3 bases, J lost 10 bases, and 18 bases lay in between. This CDR3 reads CSASRQGQGGKLFF. The CDR3 DNA reads TGCAGTGCTAGTCGGCAGGGGCAAGGGGGAAAACTGTTTTTT.

V gene TRBV5-1 combines with J gene TRBJ2-2; 7 positions match TRBD1. The CDR3 is made up of 17 amino acids. Germline loops: CDR1 SGHRS, CDR2 YFSETQ. J gave up 3 bases and V 1 base, and 9 bases lay outside the gene matches. The CDR3 loop reads CASSLWVTGKDTGELFF. Here the CDR3 DNA reads TGCGCCAGCAGCTTGTGGGTGACAGGGAAGGACACCGGGGAGCTGTTTTTT. Filled out from reference TRBV5-1 and TRBJ2-2, the complete variable domain reads KAGVTQTPRYLIKTRGQQVTLSCSPISGHRSVSWYQQTPGQGLQFLFEYFSETQRNKGNFPGRFSGRQFSNSRSEMNVSTLELGDSALYLCASSLWVTGKDTGELFFGEGSRLTVL.

V gene TRBV23-1 combines with J gene TRBJ1-5; TRBD1 agrees at 8 bases. TRBV23-1 is treated as an ORF (open reading frame) with a function not yet certain. The J segment lost 2 bases and the V segment lost 6 bases, leaving 3 bases of the junction unmatched. The CDR3 length is 14 residues. The CDR3 sequence is CASRPGQGNQPQHF. As DNA, the CDR3 is TGCGCCAGCAGACCGGGACAGGGCAATCAGCCCCAGCATTTT.

The chain links TRBV11-2 to TRBJ1-2, with TRBD1 matching over 10 bases. Germline CDR1 SGHAT, CDR2 FQNNGV. This CDR3 is 14 amino acids long. Trimming at V came to 5 bases and at J to 8 bases, leaving 8 bases not matched to a gene. The CDR3, as DNA: TGTGCCAGCAGCGAGACAGGGGGCCTGGGAGGCTACACCTTC. This translates into CASSETGGLGGYTF.

This clone was recorded once. Germline is not matched at one junction end, which may reflect a read error. This chain connects TRBV5-1 to TRBJ2-5, with D possibly TRBD2 on 5 matching bases. In germline, CDR1 is SGHRS, CDR2 YFSETQ. CDR3 length: 13 amino acids. CDR3 region: CASRLDSTETQYF. The CDR3 DNA is TGCGCCAGCAGATTGGACTCCACGGAGACCCAGTACTTC.

This clone was observed a single time. This chain links TRBV18 with TRBJ1-2; 10 bases match TRBD1. The CDR3 covers 15 residues. Germline loops: CDR1 KGHSH, CDR2 LQKENI. J gave up 6 bases and V 3 bases, and 7 bases lay outside the gene matches. As DNA, the CDR3 is TGTGCCAGCTCACCGACAGGGGGCGGCGATGATGGCTACACCTTC. It codes for CASSPTGGGDDGYTF.